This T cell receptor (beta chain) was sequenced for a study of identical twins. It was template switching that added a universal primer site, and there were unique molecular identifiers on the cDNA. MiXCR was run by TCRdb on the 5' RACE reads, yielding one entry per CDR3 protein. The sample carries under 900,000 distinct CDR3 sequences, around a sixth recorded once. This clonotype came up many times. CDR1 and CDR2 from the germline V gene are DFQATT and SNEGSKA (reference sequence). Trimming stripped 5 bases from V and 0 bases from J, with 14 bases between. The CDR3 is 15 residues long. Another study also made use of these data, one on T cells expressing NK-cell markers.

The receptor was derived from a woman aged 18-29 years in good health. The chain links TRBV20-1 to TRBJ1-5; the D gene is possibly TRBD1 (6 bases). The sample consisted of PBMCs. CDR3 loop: CSAADRGYSNQPQHF. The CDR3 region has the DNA TGCAGTGCTGCGGACAGAGGGTATAGCAATCAGCCCCAGCATTTT.